This T cell receptor beta chain was sequenced for a study of memory CD4+ T cells and cytomegalovirus serostatus. Findings and caveats of the study: About 40% of the roughly 150 known CMV-associated TCRbeta sequences appeared in CD4+ memory.

Original processing notes: After removing out-of-frame reads, around 2,000,000 distinct TCRbeta sequences remained. Sequenced by immunoSEQ multiplex PCR; TCRdb stores in-frame clones only, minus some. Clonal size and the V and J genes are those of that table, whereas D and trimming came from the DNA. The sample contains tens of thousands of clones, less than 80% of which appear only once. A remark on this clone: Its target is not known.

The sort gate was single viable CD3+CD4+CD8-CD45RO+ cells for memory CD4+ T cells. CD4+ T cells were isolated by positive magnetic selection. The CDR3 length is 13 residues. CDR1 is SGHVS and CDR2 is FQNEAQ in the germline V gene. The germline V and J ends were trimmed by 1 base and 9 bases, with 10 bases remaining between them. Sequenced: memory CD4+ T cells from blood. The TCR originated in an adult in good health and CMV-seronegative. This chain links TRBV7-8 with TRBJ2-1; D possibly corresponds to TRBD2 (6 bases). CDR3 sequence (DNA): TGTGCCAGCAGCTTAGTACGGGAGACTGAGCAGTTCTTC. It specifies CASSLVRETEQFF. Full variable domain (outside the CDR3, taken from reference TRBV7-8 and TRBJ2-1): GAGVSQSPRYKVAKRGQDVALRCDPISGHVSLFWYQQALGQGPEFLTYFQNEAQLDKSGLPSDRFFAERPEGSVSTLKIQRTQQEDSAVYLCASSLVRETEQFFGPGTRLTVL.